This section outlines one TCR beta chain sequence together with its context. The data originate from a study of Ad26.COV2.S vaccination and SARS-CoV-2 variants. Study at large: Vaccine-arm donor from the placebo-controlled COV1001 Ad26.COV2.S trial. Ad26.COV2.S shots went into the muscle once or twice, 56 days apart.

Noted treatment: some 20 received Ad26.COV2.S at low or high dose, single or two shots; a few received placebo; per-sample allocation not given. Collection of samples fell on day 63 after the first vaccine or placebo injection. Whoever gave the sample was an adult aged 18-55 years in Boston. An Ad26 vector carrying the Wuhan-strain SARS-CoV-2 spike served as the vaccine. Germline V gene sequence: CDR1 SGHTA, CDR2 FQGNSA. This CDR3 is 13 amino acids long. Trimming shortened V by 2 bases and J by 5 bases, and 9 bases separated the two germline ends. TCRdb keeps only in-frame clones here, not all; method: immunoSEQ multiplex PCR. The data show hundreds of thousands of clones, approximately 92% seen once.

The chain combines TRBV7-2 with TRBJ2-5; no clear D. The specimen comprised peripheral blood, sampled in a trial of Ad26.COV2.S vaccine versus placebo. This TCR derives from a person between 18 and 65 years old who received the Ad26.COV2.S COVID-19 vaccine or a placebo. The DNA for the CDR3 is TGTGCCAGCAGCTTATCCCCTGCGGAGACCCAGTACTTC. Its protein is CASSLSPAETQYF. Complete variable domain (other parts from reference TRBV7-2 and TRBJ2-5): GAGVSQSPSNKVTEKGKDVELRCDPISGHTALYWYRQSLGQGLEFLIYFQGNSAPDKSGLPSDRFSAERTGGSVSTLTIQRTQQEDSAVYLCASSLSPAETQYFGPGTRLLVL.